These 14 T cell receptor beta chains were all obtained from the same sample, sequenced in a study of T cell clonotyping in hematopoietic cell transplantation. Here immunoSEQ multiplex PCR was the method, and the copy in TCRdb shows in-frame clones only, minus some. Seen here are about 7,700 clones, roughly 94% observed once, and the top ten hold less than 1.5%. The specimen comprised peripheral blood mononuclear cells, sampled 30 days after allogeneic stem cell transplant. These receptors were obtained from a male patient between 60 and 69 years old who had an allogeneic stem cell transplant from an unrelated donor, so T cells may come from the graft donor. Some clones in this sample may be carry-over from other donors' samples.

V and J are TRBV29-1 and TRBJ1-5; D ambiguous. V lost 0 bases, J lost 0 bases, and 9 bases lay in between. CDR1 and CDR2 from the germline V gene are SQVTM and ANQGSEA. This CDR3 has 15 residues. Here the CDR3 DNA reads TGCAGCGTTGAAGATCGGAAAATTAGCAATCAGCCCCAGCATTTT. Translated, it gives CSVEDRKISNQPQHF. Based on the CDR3 plus reference TRBV29-1 and TRBJ1-5, the full variable domain is SAVISQKPSRDICQRGTSLTIQCQVDSQVTMMFWYRQQPGQSLTLIATANQGSEATYESGFVIDKFPISRPNLTFSTLTVSNMSPEDSSIYLCSVEDRKISNQPQHFGDGTRLSIL.

V is TRBV6-5 and J is TRBJ2-1; perhaps TRBD1 as D (6 bases). The CDR3 covers 15 residues. V lost 3 bases to trimming and J lost 3 bases, with 12 bases between them. CDR1 MNHEY and CDR2 SVGAGI come from the germline V gene. The CDR3 sequence is CASSYSGEYYNEQFF. CDR3 coding DNA: TGTGCCAGCAGTTATTCAGGGGAATACTACAATGAGCAGTTCTTC.

The J gene is TRBJ1-1, the V gene TRBV20-1; the match to TRBD1 covers 11 bases. J lost 8 bases, V lost 5 bases, and 1 base had no gene match. CDR1 DFQATT and CDR2 SNEGSKA come from the germline V gene (reference sequence). The CDR3 loop spans 11 amino acids. The CDR3 sequence is CSAGQGAEAFF. The DNA of the CDR3 is TGCAGTGCTGGACAGGGGGCAGAAGCTTTCTTT.

This clone was seen a single time. The chain employs TRBV4-2 and TRBJ2-4; 8 bases fit TRBD2. CDR3 length: 17 amino acids. Germline-derived CDR1 and CDR2 are LGHNA and YNFKEQ. Trimming cost V 0 bases and J 0 bases; bases outside gene matches: 4. CDR3 loop: CASSQDKSGRAKNIQYF. CDR3 in DNA: TGTGCCAGCAGCCAAGATAAAAGCGGGAGAGCCAAAAACATTCAGTACTTC.

The chain recombines TRBV20-1 with TRBJ2-5, with D perhaps matching TRBD2 (6 bases). Germline V CDR1 and CDR2: DFQATT, SNEGSKA (reference sequence). The CDR3 length is 11 residues. Trimming took 6 bases from V and 5 from J, leaving 10 bases between them. Written as DNA, the CDR3 is TGCAGTGCGGAGGGGCTGGAGACCCAGTACTTC. Encoded protein: CSAEGLETQYF.

This rearrangement joins TRBV4-3 to TRBJ1-2; a weak D match, TRBD1 (6 bases). V lost 5 bases to trimming and J lost 1 base, with 23 bases between them. Per the germline V gene, CDR1 is LGHNA and CDR2 is YSLEER. The CDR3 is 18 residues long. The CDR3 coding sequence is TGCGCCAGCAGCAGGGGGGTTGATTTTGCTATATTTAACTATGGCTACACCTTC. Its translation: CASSRGVDFAIFNYGYTF.

The chain is built from TRBV5-4 and TRBJ1-1; D possibly corresponds to TRBD1 (6 bases). This CDR3 region has 13 residues. The V gene lost 3 bases and the J gene lost 13 bases, with 19 bases spanning the gap. CDR1 is SGHNT and CDR2 is YYREEE in the germline V gene (reference sequence). The CDR3 DNA reads TGTGCCAGCAGCTCCGACAGGCTGGGGGGGGTTTTCTTT. Protein: CASSSDRLGGVFF.

The CDR3 here is CASSLWIGLTGTDTQYF. The CDR3 nucleotides read TGTGCCAGCAGCTTATGGATCGGGCTAACGGGCACAGATACGCAGTATTTT. The chain joins TRBV5-6 to TRBJ2-3; D unresolved. The CDR3 covers 17 residues. Germline loops: CDR1 SGHDT, CDR2 YYEEEE. Trimming removed 2 bases from V and 1 base from J, with 17 bases in between. Full variable domain (outside the CDR3, taken from reference TRBV5-6 and TRBJ2-3): DAGVTQSPTHLIKTRGQQVTLRCSPKSGHDTVSWYQQALGQGPQFIFQYYEEEERQRGNFPDRFSGHQFPNYSSELNVNALLLGDSALYLCASSLWIGLTGTDTQYFGPGTRLTVL.

This rearrangement joins TRBV5-1 to TRBJ2-2; a weak D match, TRBD2 (5 bases). The germline gives CDR1 SGHRS, CDR2 YFSETQ. This CDR3 has 17 amino acids. Trimming removed 2 bases at V and 0 bases at J, with 14 bases between. In DNA form, the CDR3 reads TGCGCCAGCAGCTTAAACCGGGATTCAACGAACACCGGGGAGCTGTTTTTT. It yields the protein CASSLNRDSTNTGELFF. The whole variable domain, filled in from reference TRBV5-1 and TRBJ2-2, reads KAGVTQTPRYLIKTRGQQVTLSCSPISGHRSVSWYQQTPGQGLQFLFEYFSETQRNKGNFPGRFSGRQFSNSRSEMNVSTLELGDSALYLCASSLNRDSTNTGELFFGEGSRLTVL.

The V call is TRBV29-1, the J call TRBJ1-5; D possibly corresponds to TRBD1 (6 bases). CDR1 is SQVTM, CDR2 ANQGSEA, per germline. V was cut by 7 bases and J by 3 bases, with 10 bases left in between. This CDR3 is built from 12 residues. Written as DNA, the CDR3 is TGCAGCGGGGGGGACAACAATCAGCCCCAGCATTTT. Translated, it gives CSGGDNNQPQHF.

This clone was detected only a few times. This chain connects TRBV5-1 to TRBJ2-5; 15 bases line up with TRBD2. Germline V gene sequence: CDR1 SGHRS, CDR2 YFSETQ. This CDR3 has 16 residues. V trimming: 4 bases; J trimming: 1 base; junction bases outside the gene matches: 2. The CDR3 DNA follows: TGCGCCAGCAGCCCGGGACTAGCGGGAGGCCAAGAGACCCAGTACTTC. This gives the protein CASSPGLAGGQETQYF.

The chain combines TRBV9 with TRBJ2-5; no firm D call. The CDR3 runs 15 residues. V was trimmed by 3 bases and J by 5 bases, leaving 17 bases between them. Germline V gene lookup returns CDR1 SGDLS and CDR2 YYNGEE. CDR3 amino acids: CASSAAGGVYETQYF. Here the CDR3 DNA reads TGTGCCAGCAGCGCCGCTGGTGGGGTCTACGAGACCCAGTACTTC.

V gene TRBV6-1 combines with J gene TRBJ2-3, with 7 bases that match TRBD1. Per the germline V gene, CDR1 is MNHNS and CDR2 is SASEGT. The ends lost 2 bases at V and 2 bases at J; junction bases unmatched: 4. The CDR3 loop spans 15 amino acids. CDR3 protein: CASSENRGFTDTQYF. CDR3 coding DNA: TGTGCCAGCAGTGAAAACAGGGGATTCACAGATACGCAGTATTTT.

V and J are TRBV5-4 and TRBJ1-3; D is unclear. CDR1 is SGHNT and CDR2 is YYREEE in the germline V gene (reference sequence). The CDR3 has 13 residues. The V and J ends lost 5 bases and 8 bases respectively, with 14 bases between them. For the CDR3, the DNA is TGTGCCAGCAGTTTTAACCCCGGGCACACCATATATTTT. Its translation: CASSFNPGHTIYF.